The sequence of this TCR beta chain was determined in a study of blood T cells in healthy people across ages. The use of a sample-barcoded 5' primer and a J-beta primer mix characterized a second PCR of roughly 7 to 11 cycles. Each CDR3 protein is one row after TCRdb ran MiXCR on the 5' RACE reads. The sample includes 1.8 million or so distinct CDR3 sequences, around 40% of them seen just once. The receptor was derived from a human donor in good health. The sample consisted of blood.

CDR3 DNA sequence: TGCAGTGCTAGAGAGGGGCACGATTACAATGAGCAGTACTTC. Translated: CSAREGHDYNEQYF. This rearrangement joins TRBV20-1 to TRBJ2-4, with D perhaps matching TRBD1 (5 bases). V lost 0 bases, J lost 13 bases, and 19 bases lay in between. This CDR3 spans 14 amino acids. The germline CDR1 and CDR2 sequences are DFQATT and SNEGSKA (reference sequence).